Listed below are T cell receptor beta chains from one sample, sequenced in a study of T cell responses to AZD1222 COVID-19 vaccine. Here immunoSEQ multiplex PCR was the method, and the copy in TCRdb shows in-frame clones only, minus some. The sample lists 200,000 to 250,000 clones, approximately 94% occurring once. Material: peripheral blood, obtained 28 days after the second dose of the MenACWY control vaccine. Receptors originate from an adult who received the MenACWY meningococcal vaccine as a control. Both conserved end residues are part of each CDR3. D genes are given only for firm matches. Clone size, where shown, is once, few, many, or a class for clones that have expanded.

>12|-|TRBJ1-3|TRBV29-1|-
CSVELSGNTIYF
TGCAGCGTTGAGCTCTCTGGAAACACCATATATTTT
>20|-|TRBJ1-5|TRBV28|TRBD1
CASSLYILTGRRPGNQPQHF
TGTGCCAGCAGTTTATACATTCTGACAGGGAGGAGACCTGGCAATCAGCCCCAGCATTTT
>15|-|TRBJ1-5|TRBV5-1|TRBD1
CASSSGTGIDQPQHF
TGCGCCAGCAGCTCAGGGACAGGGATCGATCAGCCCCAGCATTTT
>19|-|TRBJ2-1|TRBV20-1|TRBD2
CSASIAGAHSGREGNEQFF
TGCAGTGCTAGTATAGCGGGAGCCCATAGCGGAAGGGAAGGGAATGAGCAGTTCTTC
>14|-|TRBJ2-3|TRBV7-2|-
CASSSRTLTDTQYF
TGTGCCAGCAGCTCGCGGACACTCACAGATACGCAGTATTTT
>15|-|TRBJ2-1|TRBV10-3|-
CAISASAEGGAEQFF
TGTGCCATCAGTGCTTCGGCGGAGGGGGGTGCTGAGCAGTTCTTC
>11|-|TRBJ1-2|TRBV28|-
CASGQKYGYTF
TGTGCCAGCGGACAGAAATATGGCTACACCTTC
>16|-|TRBJ2-7|TRBV7-6|TRBD2
CASSLAPSGSSYEQYF
TGTGCCAGCAGCTTAGCCCCTAGCGGGAGCTCCTACGAGCAGTACTTC
>12|once|TRBJ1-1|TRBV18|-
CASSPPDLEAFF
TGTGCCAGCTCACCACCGGACCTTGAAGCTTTCTTT
>14|once|TRBJ2-3|TRBV30|TRBD1
CAWGRDRATDTQYF
TGTGCCTGGGGCCGGGACAGGGCGACAGATACGCAGTATTTT
>14|-|TRBJ2-7|TRBV25-1|TRBD2
CASSDGGGPYEQYF
TGTGCCAGCAGCGATGGGGGGGGTCCCTACGAGCAGTACTTC
>14|once|TRBJ1-1|TRBV7-9|TRBD1
CASSSPQGATEAFF
TGTGCCAGCAGCTCACCACAGGGGGCCACTGAAGCTTTCTTT
>13|-|TRBJ2-5|TRBV7-3|-
CASSSNMAGTQYF
TGTGCCAGCAGCTCCAACATGGCTGGGACCCAGTACTTC
>14|-|TRBJ1-5|TRBV6-5|-
CASIDTQPNQPQHF
TGTGCCAGCATAGACACCCAACCCAATCAGCCCCAGCATTTT
>14|-|TRBJ2-2|TRBV5-4|-
CASSSQANTGELFF
TGTGCCAGCAGCTCACAGGCGAACACCGGGGAGCTGTTTTTT
>15|-|TRBJ2-7|TRBV7-2|-
CASSSPVQGVYEQYF
TGTGCCAGCAGCTCCCCCGTGCAGGGAGTGTACGAGCAGTACTTC
>15|-|TRBJ2-7|TRBV9|-
CASSVGVVLRDEQYF
TGTGCCAGCAGCGTAGGGGTAGTCCTTCGCGACGAGCAGTACTTC
>17|-|TRBJ2-7|TRBV6-1|-
CASSEQKGTLKAYEQYF
TGTGCCAGCAGTGAACAGAAGGGGACTCTTAAGGCCTACGAGCAGTACTTC
>15|-|TRBJ1-2|TRBV7-9|-
CASSLAGQGTYGYTF
TGTGCCAGCAGCTTAGCGGGGCAGGGCACCTATGGCTACACCTTC
>17|-|TRBJ1-5|TRBV19|-
CASSIFRGAYSNQPQHF
TGTGCCAGTAGTATATTCAGGGGCGCCTATAGCAATCAGCCCCAGCATTTT
>15|-|TRBJ2-2|TRBV19|TRBD2
CANDNTGGRTGELFF
TGTGCCAACGACAACACGGGAGGGCGAACCGGGGAGCTGTTTTTT
>13|-|TRBJ1-2|TRBV18|TRBD1
CASSPQDREGYTF
TGTGCCAGCTCACCACAAGACAGGGAAGGCTACACCTTC